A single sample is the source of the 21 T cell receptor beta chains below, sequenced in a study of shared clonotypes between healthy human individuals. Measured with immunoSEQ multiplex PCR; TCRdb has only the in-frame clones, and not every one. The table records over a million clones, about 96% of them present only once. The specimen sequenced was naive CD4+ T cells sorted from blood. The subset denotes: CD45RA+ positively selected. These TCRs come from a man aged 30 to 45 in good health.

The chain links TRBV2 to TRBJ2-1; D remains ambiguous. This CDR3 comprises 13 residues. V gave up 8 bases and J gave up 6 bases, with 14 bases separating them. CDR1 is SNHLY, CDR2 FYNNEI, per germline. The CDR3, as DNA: TGTGCCAGCTGCCTAGTCCTTTGCAATGAGCAGTTCTTC. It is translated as CASCLVLCNEQFF.

The CDR3: CASSLAPGQGYEQYF. The CDR3 nucleotides read TGTGCCAGCAGCTTGGCCCCGGGACAGGGCTACGAGCAGTACTTC. This sequence joins TRBV5-8 and TRBJ2-7, with 9 bases aligning to TRBD1. V lost 0 bases to trimming and J lost 3 bases; unmatched junction nucleotides: 4. The CDR3 is 15 residues long. The germline CDR1 and CDR2 sequences are SGHTS and YDEGEE.

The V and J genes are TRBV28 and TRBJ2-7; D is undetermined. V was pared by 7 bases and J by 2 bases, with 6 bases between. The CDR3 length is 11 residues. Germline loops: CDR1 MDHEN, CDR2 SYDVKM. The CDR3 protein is CASTRTYEQYF. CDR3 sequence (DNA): TGTGCCAGCACGAGGACCTACGAGCAGTACTTC.

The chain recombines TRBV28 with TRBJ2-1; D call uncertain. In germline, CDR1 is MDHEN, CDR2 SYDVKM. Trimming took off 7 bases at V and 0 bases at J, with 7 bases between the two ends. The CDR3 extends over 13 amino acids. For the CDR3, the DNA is TGTGCCAGCAACAGAGTCTCCTACAATGAGCAGTTCTTC. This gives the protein CASNRVSYNEQFF.

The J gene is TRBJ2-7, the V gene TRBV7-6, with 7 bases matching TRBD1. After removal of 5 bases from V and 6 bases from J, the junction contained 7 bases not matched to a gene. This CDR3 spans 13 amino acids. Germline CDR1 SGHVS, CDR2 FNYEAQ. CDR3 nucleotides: TGTGCCAGCAGCCCGCAGGGGGAGTTCGAGCAGTACTTC. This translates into CASSPQGEFEQYF.

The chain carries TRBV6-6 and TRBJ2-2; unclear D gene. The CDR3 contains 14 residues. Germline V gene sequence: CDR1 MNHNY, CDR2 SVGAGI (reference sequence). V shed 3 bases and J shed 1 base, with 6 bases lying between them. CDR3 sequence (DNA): TGTGCCAGCAGTTATTTCAGGAACACCGGGGAGCTGTTTTTT. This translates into CASSYFRNTGELFF.

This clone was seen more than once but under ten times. CDR3 loop: CASVTAKETQYF. CDR3 sequence (DNA): TGTGCCAGCGTGACAGCAAAAGAGACCCAGTACTTC. The rearrangement joins TRBV6-1 to TRBJ2-5, with D perhaps TRBD1 (5 bases). Germline V gene sequence: CDR1 MNHNS, CDR2 SASEGT. CDR3 length equals 12 residues. Trimming pared 8 bases from V and 3 bases from J, leaving 10 bases between.

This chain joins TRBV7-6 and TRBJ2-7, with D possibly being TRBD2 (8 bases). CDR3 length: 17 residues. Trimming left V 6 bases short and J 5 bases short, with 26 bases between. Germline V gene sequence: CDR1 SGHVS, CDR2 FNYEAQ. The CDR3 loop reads CASRSRGGLSGRHEQYF. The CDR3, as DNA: TGTGCCAGCAGATCCAGGGGGGGACTAAGCGGGAGACACGAGCAGTACTTC.

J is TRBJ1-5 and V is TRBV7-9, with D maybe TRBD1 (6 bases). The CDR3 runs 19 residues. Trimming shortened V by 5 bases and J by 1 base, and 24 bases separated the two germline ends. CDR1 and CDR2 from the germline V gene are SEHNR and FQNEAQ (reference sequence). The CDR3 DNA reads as TGTGCCAGCAGCAGCTCAAATATTACAGGGCCGGCGAGCAATCAGCCCCAGCATTTT. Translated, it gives CASSSSNITGPASNQPQHF.

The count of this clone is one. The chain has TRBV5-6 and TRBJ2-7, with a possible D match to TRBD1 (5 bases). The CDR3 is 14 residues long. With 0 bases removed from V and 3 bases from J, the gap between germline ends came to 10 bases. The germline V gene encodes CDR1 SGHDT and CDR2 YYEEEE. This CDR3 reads CASSLGRVVYEQYF. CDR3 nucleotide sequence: TGTGCCAGCAGCTTGGGCAGGGTTGTCTACGAGCAGTACTTC.

The CDR3 nucleotides read TGTGCCAGCAGCGCCGGGGGGGGCAATGAGCAGTTCTTC. Protein: CASSAGGGNEQFF. The genes are TRBV11-2 and TRBJ2-1; 8 nucleotides match TRBD2. With V trimmed by 5 bases and J by 6 bases, 3 bases remained unmatched. The CDR3 covers 13 residues. The germline V gene encodes CDR1 SGHAT and CDR2 FQNNGV.

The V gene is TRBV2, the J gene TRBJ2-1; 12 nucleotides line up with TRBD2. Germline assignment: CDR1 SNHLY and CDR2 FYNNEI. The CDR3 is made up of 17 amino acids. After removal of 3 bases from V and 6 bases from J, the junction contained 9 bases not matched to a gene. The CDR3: CASSDLVLAGGGNEQFF. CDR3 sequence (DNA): TGTGCCAGCAGTGATTTGGTACTAGCGGGAGGAGGCAATGAGCAGTTCTTC.

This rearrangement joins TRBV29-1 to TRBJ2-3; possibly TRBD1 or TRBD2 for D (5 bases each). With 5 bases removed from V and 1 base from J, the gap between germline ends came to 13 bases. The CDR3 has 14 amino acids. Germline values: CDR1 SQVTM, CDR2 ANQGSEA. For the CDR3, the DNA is TGCAGCGTTCTTGGGGGATTGGGCACAGATACGCAGTATTTT. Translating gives CSVLGGLGTDTQYF.

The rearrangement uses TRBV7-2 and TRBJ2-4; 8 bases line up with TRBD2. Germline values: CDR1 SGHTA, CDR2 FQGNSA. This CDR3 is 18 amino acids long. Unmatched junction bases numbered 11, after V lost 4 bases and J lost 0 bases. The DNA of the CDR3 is TGTGCCAGCAGCTCCCGGATGGTAGCGGGACTAGCCAAAAACATTCAGTACTTC. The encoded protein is CASSSRMVAGLAKNIQYF.

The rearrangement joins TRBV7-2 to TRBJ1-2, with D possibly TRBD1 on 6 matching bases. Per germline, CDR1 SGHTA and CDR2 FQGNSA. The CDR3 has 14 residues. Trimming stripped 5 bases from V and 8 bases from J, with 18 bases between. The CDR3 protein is CASSLWPQGQGYTF. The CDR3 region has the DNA TGTGCCAGCAGCCTTTGGCCCCAGGGGCAAGGCTACACCTTC.

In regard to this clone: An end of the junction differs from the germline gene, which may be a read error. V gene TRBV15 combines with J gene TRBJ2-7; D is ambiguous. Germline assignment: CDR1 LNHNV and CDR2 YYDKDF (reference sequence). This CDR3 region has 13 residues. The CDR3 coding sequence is TGTGCCACCAGCAGAGGAAGGAAGGAGACACAGATATTC. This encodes CATSRGRKETQIF.

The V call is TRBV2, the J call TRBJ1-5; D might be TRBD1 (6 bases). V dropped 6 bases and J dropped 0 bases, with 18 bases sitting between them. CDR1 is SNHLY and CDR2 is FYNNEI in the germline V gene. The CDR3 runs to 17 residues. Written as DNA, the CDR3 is TGTGCCAGCAGGAGTCAGGGGCCGAGCTATAGCAATCAGCCCCAGCATTTT. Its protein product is CASRSQGPSYSNQPQHF.

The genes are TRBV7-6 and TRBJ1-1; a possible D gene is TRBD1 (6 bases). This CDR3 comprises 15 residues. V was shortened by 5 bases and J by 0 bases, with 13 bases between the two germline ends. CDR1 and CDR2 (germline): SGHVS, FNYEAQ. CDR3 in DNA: TGTGCCAGCAGCCGGAGGTCAGGGGTGAACACTGAAGCTTTCTTT. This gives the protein CASSRRSGVNTEAFF. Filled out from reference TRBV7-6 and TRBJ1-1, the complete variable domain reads GAGVSQSPRYKVTKRGQDVALRCDPISGHVSLYWYRQALGQGPEFLTYFNYEAQQDKSGLPNDRFSAERPEGSISTLTIQRTEQRDSAMYRCASSRRSGVNTEAFFGQGTRLTVV.

The CDR3: CASSFHRASSYNEQFF. CDR3 DNA: TGTGCCAGCAGCTTCCATAGGGCTAGCTCCTACAATGAGCAGTTCTTC. The chain uses TRBV7-2 and TRBJ2-1; D unclear. This CDR3 region has 16 residues. Germline V gives CDR1 SGHTA, CDR2 FQGNSA. The V end was cut by 3 bases, the J end by 0 bases, with 12 bases between.

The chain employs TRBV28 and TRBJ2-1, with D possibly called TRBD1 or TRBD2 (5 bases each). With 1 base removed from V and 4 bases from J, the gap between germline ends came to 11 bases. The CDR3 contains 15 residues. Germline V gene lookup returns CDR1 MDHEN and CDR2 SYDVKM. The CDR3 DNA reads TGTGCCAGCAGTTTATCCACGGGACCTTACAATGAGCAGTTCTTC. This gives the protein CASSLSTGPYNEQFF.

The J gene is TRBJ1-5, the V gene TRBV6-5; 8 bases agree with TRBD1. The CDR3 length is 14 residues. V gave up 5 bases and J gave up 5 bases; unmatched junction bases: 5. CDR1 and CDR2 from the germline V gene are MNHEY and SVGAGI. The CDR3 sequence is CASSQGQEYQPQHF. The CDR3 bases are TGTGCCAGCAGTCAGGGACAGGAGTATCAGCCCCAGCATTTT.